This T cell receptor (beta chain) was retrieved from a study of blood T cell repertoires in COVID-19. Study context: Whether acute or convalescent, the COVID-19 samples came from the United States, Italy and Spain. PBMCs, B-cell-depleted T cells, or T cells provided the cDNA or gDNA that made up the material.

Per the authors' pipeline: Amplification from reference gene primers served as the basis for estimated nucleated cell counts. TCRdb's copy holds only in-frame clones and misses some; the assay was immunoSEQ multiplex PCR. V and J calls plus clone size are reproduced from that table; the DNA served to infer D and trimming. The sample contains some 290,000 clones, around nine tenths of which appear only once. Germline V gene data show CDR1 as SGDLS and CDR2 as YYNGEE. The CDR3 has 14 amino acids. V lost 4 bases and J lost 4; bases outside the gene matches: 5. Participants came from fewer than 25 US areas, aged about 18 to 89 years.

The rearrangement joins TRBV9 to TRBJ2-7; 10 bases line up with TRBD1. The receptor was derived from a woman between 25 and 40 years old who had been exposed to COVID-19. The sequencing input was PBMCs or T cells enriched from blood (not recorded which). The CDR3 spells CASSPRDRGYEQYF. CDR3 bases: TGTGCCAGCAGCCCCCGGGACAGGGGTTACGAGCAGTACTTC. The variable domain in full, completed from reference TRBV9 and TRBJ2-7, reads DSGVTQTPKHLITATGQRVTLRCSPRSGDLSVYWYQQSLDQGLQFLIQYYNGEERAKGNILERFSAQQFPDLHSELNLSSLELGDSALYFCASSPRDRGYEQYFGPGTRLTVT.